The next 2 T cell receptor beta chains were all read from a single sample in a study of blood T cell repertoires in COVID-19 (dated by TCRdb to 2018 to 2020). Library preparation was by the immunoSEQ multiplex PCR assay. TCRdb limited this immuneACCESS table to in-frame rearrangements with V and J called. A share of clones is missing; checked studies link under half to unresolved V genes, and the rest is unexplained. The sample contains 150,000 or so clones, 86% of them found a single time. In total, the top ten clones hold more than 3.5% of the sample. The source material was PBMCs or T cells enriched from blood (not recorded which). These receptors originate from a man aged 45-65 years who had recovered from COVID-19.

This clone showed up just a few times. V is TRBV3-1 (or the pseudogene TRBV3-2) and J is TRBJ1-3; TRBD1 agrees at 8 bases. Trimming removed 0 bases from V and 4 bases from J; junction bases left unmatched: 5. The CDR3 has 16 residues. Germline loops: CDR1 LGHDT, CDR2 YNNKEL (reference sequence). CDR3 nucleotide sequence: TGTGCCAGCAGCCAAGAGCCGGGACAGGCAGGAAACACCATATATTTT. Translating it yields CASSQEPGQAGNTIYF.

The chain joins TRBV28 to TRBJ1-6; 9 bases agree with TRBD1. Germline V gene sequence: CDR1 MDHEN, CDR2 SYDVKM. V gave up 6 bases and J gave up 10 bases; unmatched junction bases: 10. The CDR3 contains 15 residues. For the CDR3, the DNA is TGTGCCAGCAGACCCCACGGACAGGGGAAATCACCCCTCCACTTT. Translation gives CASRPHGQGKSPLHF.